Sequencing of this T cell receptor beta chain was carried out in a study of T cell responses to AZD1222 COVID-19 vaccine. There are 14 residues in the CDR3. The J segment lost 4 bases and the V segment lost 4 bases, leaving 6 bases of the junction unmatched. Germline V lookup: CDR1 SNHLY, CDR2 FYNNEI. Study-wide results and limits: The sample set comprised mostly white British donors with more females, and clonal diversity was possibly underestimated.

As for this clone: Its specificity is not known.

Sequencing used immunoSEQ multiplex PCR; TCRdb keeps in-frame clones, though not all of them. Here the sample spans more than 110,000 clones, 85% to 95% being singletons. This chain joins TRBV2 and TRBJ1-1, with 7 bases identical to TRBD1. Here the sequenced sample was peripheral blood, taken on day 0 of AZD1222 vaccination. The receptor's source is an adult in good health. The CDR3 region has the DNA TGTGCCAGCAGTGGTGAGGGGGCGGGCACTGAAGCTTTCTTT. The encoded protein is CASSGEGAGTEAFF.